This T cell receptor (beta chain) derives from a study of blood T cell repertoires in COVID-19 (dated by TCRdb to 2019 to 2021). With respect to the entire study: Samples from collaborators originated in the United States, Italy and Spain and spanned both the acute and convalescent phases of COVID-19. The prospective study material was composed of cDNA or gDNA derived from T cells, B-cell-depleted T cells, or PBMCs. Deeply sampled blood TCRbeta repertoires from subjects exposed to, actively infected with, or recovered from COVID-19 were included in the dataset. The repertoires were released in a freely available public database intended as a resource for research on the immune response to SARS-CoV-2. Samples were obtained from the ongoing ImmuneRACE study (first 160 participants) and from approximately 1,200 subjects provided by 6 global collaborators. A de-identified subject ID, COVID-19 status, age in years and sex were almost always included in the sample metadata. Where available, HLA class I and class II types were taken from metadata supplied by the sample provider and were not determined by assay-based typing.

TCRbeta CDR3 regions were amplified from genomic DNA using the immunoSEQ Assay, a bias-controlled multiplex PCR. Concerning the study's data processing: The number of nucleated cells in each sample was estimated by amplification of reference gene primers within the assay. To quantify the absolute abundance of each unique TCRbeta CDR3 rearrangement, sequence reads were collapsed and filtered. For each sample, productive Simpson clonality was calculated as the square root of Simpson's diversity index over productive rearrangements. The immuneACCESS repertoire file appears here via TCRdb, limited to in-frame rearrangements. These files lack a portion of the clones; in checked studies, under half of the deficit traces to unresolved V genes, and the cause of the others is not known. The DNA gave D and trimming, while V, J and clone size come from that table. This sample comprises 150,000 to 200,000 clones, around 87% of them detected only once. Approximately 12% of the sample belongs to the ten largest clones.

One collaborating source in Seattle enrolled patients during active infection and followed them longitudinally through the course of disease. Collaborating institutions collected whole blood in K2EDTA tubes following their own protocols. For TCRbeta analysis, collaborators shipped samples as frozen whole blood, isolated PBMCs, or DNA extracted from either of those sample types. CDR1 is given as MGHRA and CDR2 as YSYEKL, both from the germline V gene. Reading from cysteine to phenylalanine, the CDR3 counts 15 amino acids. Only the CDR3 part of the read is kept: 45 bases, read in frame from the first base. The trim is 1 base for V and 0 bases for J, with a gap of 10 bases between the germline ends. What the authors observed across the whole study: The amount of clinical and demographic metadata varied by source and participant and was provided uncurated.

Notes on this clone: Which antigen it targets is not known. It has no much larger one-base neighbor in the sample; base qualities were not kept.

The TCR comes from a woman in her sixties or seventies with COVID-19, enrolled during active disease. The chain was built from TRBV4-1 and TRBJ2-7, with TRBD2 perhaps the D gene, on 6 matching bases. The sequencing input was peripheral blood. This receptor has the CDR3 CASSQVSGSSYEQYF. The base sequence is TGCGCCAGCAGCCAAGTCTCCGGGAGCTCCTACGAGCAGTACTTC.